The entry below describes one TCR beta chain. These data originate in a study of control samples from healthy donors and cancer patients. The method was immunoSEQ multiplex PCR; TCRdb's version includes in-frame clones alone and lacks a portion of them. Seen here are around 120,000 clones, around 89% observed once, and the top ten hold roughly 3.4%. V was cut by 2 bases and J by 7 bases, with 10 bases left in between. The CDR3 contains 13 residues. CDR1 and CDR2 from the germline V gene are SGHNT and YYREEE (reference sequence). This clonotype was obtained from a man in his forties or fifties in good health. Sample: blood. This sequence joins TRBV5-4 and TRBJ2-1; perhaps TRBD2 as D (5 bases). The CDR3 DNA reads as TGTGCCAGCAGCTTCCGGACGGGGAATGAGCAGTTCTTC. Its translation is CASSFRTGNEQFF. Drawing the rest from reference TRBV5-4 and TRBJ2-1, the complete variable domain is ETGVTQSPTHLIKTRGQQVTLRCSSQSGHNTVSWYQQALGQGPQFIFQYYREEENGRGNFPPRFSGLQFPNYSSELNVNALELDDSALYLCASSFRTGNEQFFGPGTRLTVL.